What follows are 27 T cell receptor beta chains derived from one specimen sequenced in a study of PD-L1 blockade in urothelial cancer. TCRdb's table, derived via immunoSEQ multiplex PCR, lists solely in-frame clones and lacks some. Among over 65,000 clones, about nine tenths were seen once, and the ten largest hold approximately 4.5%. Time point reported: pretreatment peripheral blood. The sequences come from PBMCs, collected around atezolizumab (anti-PD-L1) treatment. The origin of the receptors is a man aged 70-80 years with urothelial cancer.

The gene calls are TRBV5-1 and TRBJ2-3; tentative D call: TRBD2 (6 bases). Germline CDR1 and CDR2: SGHRS and YFSETQ. Trimming took 4 bases from V and 0 from J, leaving 21 bases between them. The length of the CDR3 is 18 residues. The CDR3 loop reads CASSLGSAGPTSTDTQYF. CDR3 nucleotides: TGCGCCAGCAGCCTCGGGAGCGCAGGCCCTACTAGCACAGATACGCAGTATTTT.

J is TRBJ2-3 and V is TRBV19; 10 nucleotides align to TRBD1. The V gene's germline CDR1 is LNHDA and CDR2 SQIVND (reference sequence). The J segment lost 4 bases and the V segment lost 10 bases, leaving 8 bases of the junction unmatched. This CDR3 region has 14 residues. The CDR3 region has the DNA TGTGCCACTAAAGACAGGGGGCAAGCAGATACGCAGTATTTT. Its protein is CATKDRGQADTQYF.

The chain combines TRBV27 with TRBJ1-1, with TRBD1 matching 9 bases. V dropped 2 bases and J dropped 6; count of bases not matched to a gene: 10. This CDR3 has 16 residues. Germline V gives CDR1 MNHEY, CDR2 SMNVEV (reference sequence). CDR3: CASSLQGTGPRSEAFF. CDR3 sequence (DNA): TGTGCCAGCAGTTTACAGGGGACAGGGCCTCGATCTGAAGCTTTCTTT.

The CDR3 is CASSPGTSLGELFF. Written as DNA, the CDR3 is TGTGCCAGCAGCCCCGGGACTTCCTTGGGGGAGCTGTTTTTT. The genes are TRBV9 and TRBJ2-2, with D possibly matching TRBD2 (6 bases). V was cut by 4 bases and J by 8 bases, with 15 bases left in between. There are 14 residues in the CDR3. Germline V CDR1 and CDR2: SGDLS, YYNGEE.

V usage is TRBV19 and J usage is TRBJ2-3; 10 nucleotides align to TRBD1. After removal of 7 bases from V and 4 bases from J, the junction contained 14 bases not matched to a gene. Looked up from germline, CDR1 is LNHDA and CDR2 is SQIVND (reference sequence). The CDR3 covers 17 residues. CDR3 bases: TGTGCCAGTATGTTGGACAGGGGGATATCGGTGCCAGATACGCAGTATTTT. Residues: CASMLDRGISVPDTQYF.

The J gene is TRBJ2-1, the V gene TRBV19; 7 bases fit TRBD2. V dropped 0 bases and J dropped 6; count of bases not matched to a gene: 5. This CDR3 spans 15 amino acids. Germline CDR1 LNHDA, CDR2 SQIVND (reference sequence). CDR3 sequence reads: CASSIDLAVPNEQFF. CDR3 in DNA: TGTGCCAGTAGTATAGATCTAGCGGTGCCCAATGAGCAGTTCTTC.

The chain combines TRBV6-1 with TRBJ2-5; 7 bases line up with TRBD2. V lost 4 bases and J lost 5; bases outside the gene matches: 16. This CDR3 region has 17 residues. Germline V gene lookup returns CDR1 MNHNS and CDR2 SASEGT. CDR3 in amino acids: CASSVYPAGDPLETQYF. The DNA of the CDR3 is TGTGCCAGCAGTGTGTATCCGGCGGGAGATCCCCTTGAGACCCAGTACTTC.

V gene TRBV5-1 combines with J gene TRBJ1-3; D remains unclear. CDR3 size: 13 residues. Deletions cut 4 bases from V and 8 bases from J, with 13 bases between. Per the germline V gene, CDR1 is SGHRS and CDR2 is YFSETQ. Here the CDR3 reads CASSQPPRDTIYF. The CDR3, as DNA: TGCGCCAGCAGCCAACCTCCGAGGGACACCATATATTTT.

This chain uses TRBV15 with TRBJ2-3, with D possibly matching TRBD1 (5 bases). The V gene lost 5 bases and the J gene lost 0 bases, with 6 bases spanning the gap. This CDR3 spans 13 amino acids. In germline, CDR1 is LNHNV, CDR2 YYDKDF (reference sequence). The CDR3 is CATSAGSTDTQYF. The CDR3 DNA reads TGTGCCACCAGCGCAGGGAGCACAGATACGCAGTATTTT.

J is TRBJ2-7 and V is TRBV28; D gene ambiguous. V shed 6 bases and J shed 0 bases, with 18 bases lying between them. CDR1 is MDHEN, CDR2 SYDVKM, per germline. The CDR3 has 16 amino acids. CDR3 region: CASSLGDLVSSYEQYF. DNA of the CDR3: TGTGCCAGCAGCCTCGGAGACCTCGTGAGCTCCTACGAGCAGTACTTC. Combining the CDR3 with reference TRBV28 and TRBJ2-7 gives the whole variable domain DVKVTQSSRYLVKRTGEKVFLECVQDMDHENMFWYRQDPGLGLRLIYFSYDVKMKEKGDIPEGYSVSREKKERFSLILESASTNQTSMYLCASSLGDLVSSYEQYFGPGTRLTVT.

This clone was detected only once. The chain links TRBV5-1 to TRBJ2-1, with TRBD1 as a possible D gene (5 bases). The V end was cut by 0 bases, the J end by 4 bases, with 14 bases between. CDR3 length: 16 amino acids. The germline V gene has CDR1 SGHRS and CDR2 YFSETQ. The CDR3 reads CASSLVGPSLYNEQFF. The CDR3 DNA follows: TGCGCCAGCAGCTTGGTGGGGCCTAGTCTGTACAATGAGCAGTTCTTC.

The chain uses TRBV6-5 and TRBJ1-2; D unresolved. Germline CDR1 reads MNHEY; CDR2 reads SVGAGI. This CDR3 is built from 13 residues. The germline V and J ends were trimmed by 2 bases and 3 bases, with 7 bases remaining between them. The CDR3 sequence: CASSYRPDYGYTF. CDR3 nucleotide sequence: TGTGCCAGCAGTTACCGTCCGGACTATGGCTACACCTTC.

This clone was picked up one time. The CDR3 region has the DNA TGTGCCAGCAGCTTAGGACAGGGGGCTTACAATGAGCAGTTCTTC. Protein product: CASSLGQGAYNEQFF. This chain joins TRBV13 and TRBJ2-1, with 9 bases lining up with TRBD1. V shed 0 bases, J shed 4 bases, and the junction held 1 base outside the gene matches. CDR1 and CDR2 (germline): PRHDT, FYEKMQ (reference sequence). The CDR3 runs 15 residues.

The count of this clone is one. This sequence joins TRBV6-1 and TRBJ1-4; D is uncertain. Germline lookup yields CDR1 MNHNS and CDR2 SASEGT. The CDR3 runs to 14 residues. V shed 6 bases and J shed 8 bases, with 16 bases lying between them. In nucleotides, the CDR3 is TGTGCCAGCAGACTGACTGCCCGTTTAGAAAAACTGTTTTTT. Its protein product is CASRLTARLEKLFF.

V usage is TRBV5-4 and J usage is TRBJ2-2, with TRBD2 matching over 9 bases. The germline V gene has CDR1 SGHNT and CDR2 YYREEE (reference sequence). V gave up 6 bases and J gave up 3 bases; unmatched junction bases: 6. The CDR3 is 15 residues long. As DNA, the CDR3 is TGTGCCAGCACCTATAGCGGGAGCTACACCGGGGAGCTGTTTTTT. As protein: CASTYSGSYTGELFF.

The chain uses TRBV25-1 and TRBJ2-2, with D possibly being TRBD2 (6 bases). The germline CDR1 and CDR2 sequences are MGHDK and SYGVNS. The CDR3 runs 16 residues. Deletions cut 1 base from V and 0 bases from J, with 9 bases between. In DNA, the CDR3 is TGTGCCAGCAGTGAATTTTGGGGGGCGAACACCGGGGAGCTGTTTTTT. This translates into CASSEFWGANTGELFF.

The chain links TRBV9 to TRBJ2-7; TRBD2 might be the D (5 bases). The CDR3 is 15 residues long. CDR1 and CDR2 (germline): SGDLS, YYNGEE. V lost 0 bases and J lost 0, with 10 bases in between. The CDR3 reads CASSVGGLISYEQYF. CDR3 in DNA: TGTGCCAGCAGCGTAGGAGGGTTGATCTCCTACGAGCAGTACTTC.

This clone has a single count. J is TRBJ1-1 and V is TRBV5-1; D uncertain. This CDR3 has 13 amino acids. V shed 0 bases and J shed 3 bases, with 6 bases lying between them. The germline CDR1 and CDR2 sequences are SGHRS and YFSETQ. CDR3 in amino acids: CASSLDPYTEAFF. Written as DNA, the CDR3 is TGCGCCAGCAGCTTGGATCCCTACACTGAAGCTTTCTTT.

This chain connects TRBV29-1 to TRBJ2-6; 10 bases align to TRBD1. Trimming removed 1 base from V and 1 base from J; junction bases left unmatched: 4. CDR3 length: 17 amino acids. From germline, CDR1 is SQVTM and CDR2 ANQGSEA. CDR3 region: CSVEVWDRGSGANVLTF. CDR3 nucleotide sequence: TGCAGCGTTGAAGTTTGGGACAGGGGATCTGGGGCCAACGTCCTGACTTTC.

On this clone: Other nucleotide sequences from this sample produce the same CDR3. J is TRBJ2-7 and V is TRBV27; D might be TRBD1 (5 bases). Germline CDR1 reads MNHEY; CDR2 reads SMNVEV (reference sequence). The length of the CDR3 is 13 residues. Between the trimmed V and J ends, which lost 2 bases and 0 bases, there was a span of 5 bases. CDR3 sequence: CASSLGASYEQYF. CDR3 bases: TGTGCCAGCAGTTTAGGGGCCTCCTACGAGCAGTACTTC.

The chain uses TRBV13 and TRBJ2-5, with TRBD2 as a possible D gene (6 bases). In germline, CDR1 is PRHDT, CDR2 FYEKMQ (reference sequence). V was trimmed by 1 base and J by 5 bases, leaving 17 bases between them. The CDR3 totals 16 residues. The CDR3: CASSLEGVRGMETQYF. The CDR3 region has the DNA TGTGCCAGCAGCTTAGAAGGGGTGCGGGGAATGGAGACCCAGTACTTC.

V and J are TRBV2 and TRBJ2-1, with TRBD2 identical over 8 bases. The CDR3 length is 13 residues. V lost 8 bases and J lost 5; bases outside the gene matches: 5. Germline CDR1 reads SNHLY; CDR2 reads FYNNEI. In DNA, the CDR3 is TGTGCCAGCCAGGGACTAGGAAACAATGAGCAGTTCTTC. Translation: CASQGLGNNEQFF.

This chain links TRBV7-3 with TRBJ2-3, with a weak D call TRBD2 (6 bases). Trimming pared 4 bases from V and 5 bases from J, leaving 16 bases between. The length of the CDR3 is 15 residues. CDR1 is SGHTA and CDR2 is FQGTGA in the germline V gene. CDR3 residues: CASSSRGGGLDTQYF. CDR3 coding DNA: TGTGCCAGCAGCTCAAGGGGAGGCGGGTTAGATACGCAGTATTTT. The whole variable domain, remainder taken from reference TRBV7-3 and TRBJ2-3, is GAGVSQTPSNKVTEKGKYVELRCDPISGHTALYWYRQSLGQGPEFLIYFQGTGAADDSGLPNDRFFAVRPEGSVSTLKIQRTERGDSAVYLCASSSRGGGLDTQYFGPGTRLTVL.

The genes are TRBV4-2 and TRBJ2-7; 8 bases are shared with TRBD2. V was pared by 0 bases and J by 7 bases, with 11 bases of the junction left unmatched. CDR1 and CDR2 from the germline V gene are LGHNA and YNFKEQ. This CDR3 contains 16 residues. The CDR3 bases are TGTGCCAGCAGCCAAGAAGCGCCAGCGGGAGCTGATGAGCAGTACTTC. It specifies CASSQEAPAGADEQYF.

The rearrangement uses TRBV5-4 and TRBJ2-6, with D possibly being TRBD1 (5 bases). Trimming cost V 0 bases and J 0 bases, with 10 bases left between them. Looked up from germline, CDR1 is SGHNT and CDR2 is YYREEE (reference sequence). The CDR3 spans 17 residues. CDR3 residues: CASSLGQPISGANVLTF. As DNA, the CDR3 is TGTGCCAGCAGCTTGGGACAGCCGATCTCTGGGGCCAACGTCCTGACTTTC.

This rearrangement joins TRBV5-1 to TRBJ1-1; D may be TRBD1 (5 bases). The CDR3 has 13 amino acids. Germline V gene lookup returns CDR1 SGHRS and CDR2 YFSETQ. V was shortened by 7 bases and J by 11 bases, with 21 bases between the two germline ends. The chain's CDR3 is CASGLGDFAQAFF. Here the CDR3 DNA reads TGCGCCAGCGGACTAGGGGATTTTGCCCAGGCTTTCTTT.

The V call is TRBV28, the J call TRBJ2-3, with TRBD2 matching over 9 bases. Germline trimming cut 3 bases from V and 3 bases from J; bases unmatched to any gene: 4. Looked up from germline, CDR1 is MDHEN and CDR2 is SYDVKM. There are 15 residues in the CDR3. CDR3: CASSFSGRTTDTQYF. CDR3 DNA: TGTGCCAGCAGTTTTAGCGGGAGAACAACAGATACGCAGTATTTT.